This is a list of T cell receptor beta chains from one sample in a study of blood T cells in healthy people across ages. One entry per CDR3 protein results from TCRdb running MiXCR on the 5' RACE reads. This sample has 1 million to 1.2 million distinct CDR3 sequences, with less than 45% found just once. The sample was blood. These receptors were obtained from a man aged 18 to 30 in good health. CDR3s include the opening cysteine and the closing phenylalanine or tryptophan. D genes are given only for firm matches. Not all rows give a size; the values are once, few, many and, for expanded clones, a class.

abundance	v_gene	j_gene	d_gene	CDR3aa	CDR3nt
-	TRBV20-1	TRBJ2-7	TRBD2	CSARGFVGGNNEQYF	TGCAGTGCTAGGGGGTTTGTCGGGGGGAACAATGAGCAGTACTTC
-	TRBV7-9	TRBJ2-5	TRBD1	CASSQGTGLEAQYF	TGTGCCAGCAGCCAAGGGACAGGGTTGGAGGCCCAGTACTTC
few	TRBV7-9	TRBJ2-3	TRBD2	CASSPSPLAGGTDTQYF	TGTGCCAGCAGCCCTAGTCCACTAGCGGGGGGAACAGATACGCAGTATTTT
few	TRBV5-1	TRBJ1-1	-	CASSPAFLTEAFF	TGCGCCAGCAGCCCGGCCTTTTTAACCGAAGCTTTCTTT
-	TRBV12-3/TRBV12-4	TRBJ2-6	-	CASSPRTVSSGANVLTF	TGTGCCAGCAGTCCGAGGACAGTGAGCTCTGGGGCCAACGTCCTGACTTTC
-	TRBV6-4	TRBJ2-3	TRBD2	CASSDHFRTGTSGAGDTQYF	TGTGCCAGCAGTGATCACTTTCGAACCGGGACTAGCGGGGCCGGAGATACGCAGTATTTT
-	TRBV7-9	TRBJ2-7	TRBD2	CASSLGFSRGGTGDEQYF	TGTGCCAGCAGCTTAGGATTTAGCCGCGGGGGGACGGGGGACGAGCAGTACTTC
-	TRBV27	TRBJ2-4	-	CASTGTAGNIQYF	TGTGCCAGCACCGGAACGGCAGGGAACATTCAGTACTTC
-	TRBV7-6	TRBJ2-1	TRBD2	CASSLALAGDHLEQFF	TGTGCCAGCAGCTTAGCCCTAGCGGGGGACCATCTTGAGCAGTTCTTC
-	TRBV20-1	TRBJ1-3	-	CSASGPSGNTIYF	TGCAGTGCTAGTGGGCCGTCTGGAAACACCATATATTTT
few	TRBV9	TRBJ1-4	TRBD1	CASSRTGKIEKLFF	TGTGCCAGCAGCAGGACAGGGAAGATTGAAAAACTGTTTTTT
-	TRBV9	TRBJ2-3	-	CASSDSSNAQYF	TGTGCCAGCAGCGATTCTAGCAACGCGCAGTATTTT
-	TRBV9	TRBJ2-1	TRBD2	CASSVAWTSPNEQFF	TGTGCCAGCAGCGTAGCGTGGACTAGCCCAAATGAGCAGTTCTTC
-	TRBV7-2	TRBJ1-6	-	CASSPNDRHGANSPLHF	TGTGCCAGCAGCCCTAACGACCGTCACGGGGCTAATTCACCCCTCCACTTT
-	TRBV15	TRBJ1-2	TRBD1	CATSRDIGTGEIYGYTF	TGTGCCACCAGCAGAGATATAGGGACAGGGGAAATCTATGGCTACACCTTC
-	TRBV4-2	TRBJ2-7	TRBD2	CASSHRLAGAQPRYNEQYF	TGTGCCAGCAGCCACCGACTAGCGGGGGCCCAACCTAGATACAATGAGCAGTACTTC
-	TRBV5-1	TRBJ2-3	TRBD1	CAGSSMTGATDTQYF	TGTGCCGGCAGCTCGATGACAGGGGCCACAGATACGCAGTATTTT
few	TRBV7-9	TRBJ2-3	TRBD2	CASSPGAGEAADTQYF	TGTGCCAGCAGCCCCGGAGCGGGGGAAGCGGCAGATACGCAGTATTTT
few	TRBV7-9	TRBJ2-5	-	CASRTTGFDQETQYF	TGTGCCAGCAGGACTACAGGGTTCGACCAAGAGACCCAGTACTTC
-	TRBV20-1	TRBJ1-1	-	CSALWREAFF	TGCAGTGCCTTATGGCGTGAAGCTTTCTTT
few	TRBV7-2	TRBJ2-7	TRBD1	CASSLEAGTDYEQYF	TGTGCCAGCAGCTTAGAGGCAGGGACAGACTACGAGCAGTACTTC
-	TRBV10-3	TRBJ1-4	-	CAISPSQGLNEKLFF	TGTGCCATCAGCCCCTCCCAGGGGTTAAATGAAAAACTGTTTTTT
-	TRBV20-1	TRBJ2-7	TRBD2	CSAWTSGYSYEQYF	TGCAGTGCTTGGACTAGCGGATACTCCTACGAGCAGTACTTC
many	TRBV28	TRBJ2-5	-	CASSAAQETQYF	TGTGCCAGCAGCGCGGCCCAAGAGACCCAGTACTTC
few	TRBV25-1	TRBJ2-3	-	CASSEYQDSLDTQYF	TGTGCCAGCAGTGAATACCAGGATTCCCTTGATACGCAGTATTTT
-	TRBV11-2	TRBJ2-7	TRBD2	CASSLGTSGEYF	TGTGCCAGCAGCTTAGGGACTAGCGGGGAGTACTTC
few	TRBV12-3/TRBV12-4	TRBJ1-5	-	CASSLGAGNQNQPQHF	TGTGCCAGCAGTTTAGGCGCGGGAAACCAAAATCAGCCCCAGCATTTT
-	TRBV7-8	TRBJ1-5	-	CASSFRGGRGNQPQHF	TGTGCCAGCAGCTTTAGGGGGGGGAGAGGCAATCAGCCCCAGCATTTT
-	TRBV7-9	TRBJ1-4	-	CASSLALLPGEKLFF	TGTGCCAGCAGCTTAGCTCTCTTGCCGGGCGAAAAACTGTTTTTT
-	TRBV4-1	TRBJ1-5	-	CASSHLQDRNQPRHF	TGCGCCAGCAGCCACCTCCAGGACCGCAATCAGCCCCGGCATTTT
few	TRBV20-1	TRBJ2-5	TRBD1	CSAQTGGGTQYF	TGCAGTGCTCAGACAGGGGGAGGGACCCAGTACTTC
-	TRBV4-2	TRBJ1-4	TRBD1	CASSQDGRGEKLFF	TGTGCCAGCAGCCAAGACGGCAGGGGGGAAAAACTGTTTTTT
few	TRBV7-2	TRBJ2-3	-	CASSLTGTQQYF	TGTGCCAGCAGCTTAACCGGGACCCAACAGTATTTT
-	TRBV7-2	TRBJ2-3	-	CASSFLGVRESYTDTQYF	TGTGCCAGCAGCTTTTTAGGGGTCCGCGAGAGTTACACAGATACGCAGTATTTT
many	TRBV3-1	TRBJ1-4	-	CASRLGNEKLFF	TGTGCCAGCAGGTTAGGGAATGAAAAACTGTTTTTT
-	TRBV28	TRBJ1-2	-	CASSTYRGAVRLGYGYTF	TGTGCCAGCAGTACATATAGGGGGGCAGTCCGACTAGGGTATGGCTACACCTTC
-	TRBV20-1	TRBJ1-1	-	CSAIRGPPEAFF	TGCAGTGCCATACGGGGGCCCCCTGAAGCTTTCTTT
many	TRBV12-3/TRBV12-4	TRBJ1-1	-	CASSLASMNTEAFF	TGCGCCAGCAGCTTGGCCAGCATGAACACTGAAGCTTTCTTT
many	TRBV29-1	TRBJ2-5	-	CSVDRRETQYF	TGCAGCGTTGACCGGCGAGAGACCCAGTACTTC